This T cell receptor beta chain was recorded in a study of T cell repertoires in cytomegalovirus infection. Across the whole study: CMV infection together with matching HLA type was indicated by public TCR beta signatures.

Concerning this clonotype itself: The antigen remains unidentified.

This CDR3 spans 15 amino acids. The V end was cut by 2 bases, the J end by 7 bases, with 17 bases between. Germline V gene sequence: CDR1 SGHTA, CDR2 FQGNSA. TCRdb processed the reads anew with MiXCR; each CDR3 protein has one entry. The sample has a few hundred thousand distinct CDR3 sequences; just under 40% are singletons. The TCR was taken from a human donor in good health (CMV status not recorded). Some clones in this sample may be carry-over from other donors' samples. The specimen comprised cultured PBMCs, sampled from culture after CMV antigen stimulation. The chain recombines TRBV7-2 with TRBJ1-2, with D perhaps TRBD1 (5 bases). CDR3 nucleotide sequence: TGTGCCAGCAGCTTATATAGGGGAGGGGCGGGTGGCTACACCTTC. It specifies CASSLYRGGAGGYTF.